These T cell receptor beta chains were read from a single sample in a study of OX40 agonist ivuxolimab in advanced cancers. Data came from immunoSEQ multiplex PCR; TCRdb stores just in-frame clones and leaves some out. The sample has 75,000 to 80,000 clones, about 83% seen once. The sequencing used CD4+ or CD8+ T cells sorted from blood, collected in a trial of the OX40 agonist ivuxolimab. These receptors originate from an adult with an advanced solid tumor such as melanoma, head and neck, liver or kidney cancer. Both conserved end residues are part of each CDR3. D genes are given only for firm matches. Some rows have no size entry. The others give once, few or many, or a class for an expanded clone.

TRBJ1-2 | 13 | NA | TRBV6-5 | NA | CASSTQGSYGYTF | TGTGCCAGCAGTACACAGGGTTCGTATGGCTACACCTTC
TRBJ1-2 | 15 | NA | TRBV6-6 | NA | CAGADRANRDYGYTF | TGTGCCGGAGCGGATCGTGCCAACCGCGACTATGGCTACACCTTC
TRBJ1-6 | 14 | NA | TRBV7-2 | TRBD1 | CASSPRQGFSPLHF | TGTGCCAGCAGCCCCCGACAGGGTTTTTCACCCCTCCACTTT
TRBJ1-5 | 12 | few | TRBV28 | NA | CASRGPNQPQHF | TGTGCCAGCCGGGGCCCTAATCAGCCCCAGCATTTT
TRBJ1-6 | 15 | NA | TRBV30 | NA | CAWRGRGAQHSPLHF | TGTGCCTGGAGGGGACGCGGGGCCCAGCATTCACCCCTCCACTTT
TRBJ1-2 | 15 | NA | TRBV18 | TRBD1 | CASSPTPTGGYGYTF | TGTGCCAGCTCACCTACCCCGACAGGGGGCTATGGCTACACCTTC
TRBJ1-3 | 15 | NA | TRBV5-4 | NA | CASSPEGASGNTIYF | TGTGCCAGCAGCCCGGAGGGCGCCTCTGGAAACACCATATATTTT
TRBJ2-7 | 15 | NA | TRBV9 | TRBD2 | CASSPGGGGFYEQYF | TGTGCCAGCAGCCCGGGGGGCGGGGGGTTCTACGAGCAGTACTTC
TRBJ1-5 | 14 | NA | TRBV6-1 | NA | CASSERGASQPQHF | TGTGCCAGCAGCGAACGGGGCGCGAGCCAGCCCCAGCATTTT
TRBJ2-7 | 17 | NA | TRBV11-3 | TRBD2 | CASSFAGTSGALERQYF | TGTGCCAGCAGCTTTGCCGGGACTAGCGGAGCCCTCGAAAGGCAGTACTTC
TRBJ2-7 | 18 | few | TRBV4-1 | TRBD1 | CASSQRGETGTGSYEQYF | TGCGCCAGCAGCCAAAGGGGCGAAACCGGGACAGGGTCCTACGAGCAGTACTTC
TRBJ2-7 | 13 | NA | TRBV6-5 | NA | CASSYDPSYEQYF | TGTGCCAGCAGTTACGATCCCTCCTACGAGCAGTACTTC
TRBJ2-2 | 16 | NA | TRBV7-2 | NA | CASSLAPWGRTGELFF | TGTGCCAGCAGCTTAGCCCCGTGGGGGCGCACCGGGGAGCTGTTTTTT
TRBJ2-6 | 13 | NA | TRBV7-3 | NA | CASSFDGANVLTF | TGTGCCAGCAGCTTCGACGGGGCCAACGTCCTGACTTTC
TRBJ1-6 | 18 | NA | TRBV2 | TRBD1 | CASSESRAGGSYNSPLHF | TGTGCCAGCAGTGAATCTCGGGCAGGGGGCTCCTATAATTCACCCCTCCACTTT
TRBJ2-7 | 14 | NA | TRBV5-6 | TRBD2 | CASIRGGSSYEQYF | TGTGCCAGCATCCGGGGGGGCAGTTCCTACGAGCAGTACTTC
TRBJ1-1 | 13 | NA | TRBV6-5 | NA | CASSYQDSLEAFF | TGTGCCAGCAGTTACCAGGACAGCCTTGAAGCTTTCTTT
TRBJ1-6 | 14 | few | TRBV5-4 | TRBD1 | CASSKGQGDSPLHF | TGTGCCAGCAGCAAAGGACAGGGGGATTCACCCCTCCACTTT
TRBJ2-5 | 17 | NA | TRBV5-1 | TRBD2 | CASSLAPGGGTQETQYF | TGCGCCAGCAGCTTGGCCCCCGGGGGGGGTACCCAAGAGACCCAGTACTTC
TRBJ1-5 | 16 | NA | TRBV19 | NA | CASSIFRGVSNQPQHF | TGTGCCAGTAGTATATTTCGGGGTGTGAGCAATCAGCCCCAGCATTTT
TRBJ2-3 | 12 | NA | TRBV19 | NA | CASSIGPDTQYF | TGTGCCAGTAGTATCGGGCCAGATACGCAGTATTTT
TRBJ1-1 | 16 | NA | TRBV5-4 | NA | CASSWGGGRMNTEAFF | TGTGCCAGCAGCTGGGGTGGCGGCAGGATGAACACTGAAGCTTTCTTT
TRBJ2-7 | 15 | NA | TRBV5-6 | TRBD1 | CASSKTGTGWSEQYF | TGTGCCAGCAGCAAGACCGGGACAGGGTGGAGCGAGCAGTACTTC
TRBJ2-7 | 15 | NA | TRBV7-2 | NA | CASSLLGGPAYEQYF | TGTGCCAGCAGCTTACTCGGGGGTCCGGCCTACGAGCAGTACTTC
TRBJ2-5 | 11 | NA | TRBV20-1 | NA | CSAPGRATQYF | TGCAGTGCCCCGGGCAGGGCCACCCAGTACTTC
TRBJ1-5 | 14 | NA | TRBV19 | NA | CASSPGPPNQPQHF | TGTGCCAGTAGTCCCGGCCCACCCAATCAGCCCCAGCATTTT
TRBJ2-3 | 16 | NA | TRBV27 | NA | CASSLWGWASTDTQYF | TGTGCCAGCAGTTTATGGGGTTGGGCTTCCACAGATACGCAGTATTTT
TRBJ1-5 | 14 | NA | TRBV28 | NA | CASSPGMGNQPQHF | TGTGCCAGCAGTCCCGGTATGGGCAATCAGCCCCAGCATTTT
TRBJ1-2 | 14 | NA | TRBV19 | TRBD1 | CASKDRGLNYGYTF | TGTGCCAGTAAAGACAGGGGACTTAACTATGGCTACACCTTC
TRBJ2-3 | 11 | NA | TRBV30 | NA | CAWSVEAGQYF | TGTGCCTGGAGTGTAGAAGCGGGGCAGTATTTT
TRBJ1-3 | 13 | few | TRBV18 | NA | CASSPDSGNTIYF | TGTGCCAGCTCACCTGACTCTGGAAACACCATATATTTT
TRBJ2-2 | 16 | NA | TRBV11-3 | NA | CASSLWAGLSTGELFF | TGTGCCAGCAGCCTTTGGGCAGGGTTAAGTACCGGGGAGCTGTTTTTT
TRBJ1-4 | 13 | NA | TRBV18 | TRBD1 | CASSRDRDEKLFF | TGTGCCAGCTCGCGGGACAGGGATGAAAAACTGTTTTTT
TRBJ2-5 | 17 | NA | TRBV5-1 | TRBD2 | CASSLGVSGGTQETQYF | TGCGCCAGCAGCTTGGGGGTTAGCGGGGGGACCCAAGAGACCCAGTACTTC
TRBJ1-1 | 14 | NA | TRBV5-6 | NA | CASSGGPKNTEAFF | TGTGCCAGCAGCGGGGGACCGAAGAACACTGAAGCTTTCTTT
TRBJ1-1 | 15 | NA | TRBV19 | TRBD1 | CASSPPTGGNTEAFF | TGTGCCAGTAGTCCACCGACAGGGGGGAACACTGAAGCTTTCTTT
TRBJ1-3 | 15 | NA | TRBV5-5 | NA | CASSWELNSGNTIYF | TGTGCCAGCAGTTGGGAGCTGAACTCTGGAAACACCATATATTTT
TRBJ2-2 | 13 | NA | TRBV9 | TRBD1 | CASRTGSTGELFF | TGTGCCAGTCGGACAGGGTCGACCGGGGAGCTGTTTTTT
TRBJ2-7 | 13 | NA | TRBV10-2 | TRBD1 | CASGQGGTYEQYF | TGCGCCAGCGGACAGGGGGGAACCTACGAGCAGTACTTC
TRBJ2-7 | 14 | few | TRBV11-2 | NA | CASSLGQLSYEQYF | TGTGCCAGCAGCCTAGGACAACTCTCCTACGAGCAGTACTTC
TRBJ2-4 | 19 | NA | TRBV2 | TRBD1 | CASSEEGLGTGFRKNIQYF | TGTGCCAGCAGTGAGGAGGGCTTGGGGACAGGGTTTAGGAAAAACATTCAGTACTTC
TRBJ2-1 | 16 | NA | TRBV28 | TRBD2 | CASSLAGLATYNEQFF | TGTGCCAGCAGTTTAGCGGGACTAGCGACCTACAATGAGCAGTTCTTC
TRBJ2-1 | 13 | NA | TRBV9 | NA | CASSDLRTPRPFF | TGTGCCAGCAGCGACTTGAGGACCCCTAGGCCGTTCTTC
TRBJ2-5 | 15 | NA | TRBV7-2 | TRBD2 | CASSLGGSGRETQYF | TGTGCCAGCAGCTTAGGTGGTAGCGGGAGAGAGACCCAGTACTTC
TRBJ2-1 | 14 | NA | TRBV4-3 | NA | CASSQDWGALGQFF | TGCGCCAGCAGCCAAGATTGGGGGGCGCTTGGGCAGTTCTTC
TRBJ2-5 | 16 | NA | TRBV9 | TRBD1 | CASSAYPGTGRETQYF | TGTGCCAGCAGCGCCTACCCAGGGACAGGGCGGGAGACCCAGTACTTC
TRBJ1-2 | 13 | NA | TRBV7-2 | TRBD1 | CASSVTGEGGYTF | TGTGCCAGCAGCGTGACAGGGGAAGGCGGCTACACCTTC
TRBJ2-3 | 15 | NA | TRBV30 | NA | CAWSATLGLTDTQYF | TGTGCCTGGAGTGCCACCTTGGGCCTCACAGATACGCAGTATTTT
TRBJ2-5 | 13 | NA | TRBV7-2 | NA | CASSLGGQETQYF | TGTGCCAGCAGCTTAGGCGGACAAGAGACCCAGTACTTC
TRBJ2-5 | 14 | NA | TRBV14 | NA | CASSQDQVLETQYF | TGTGCCAGCAGCCAAGATCAGGTATTAGAGACCCAGTACTTC
TRBJ2-2 | 16 | NA | TRBV7-2 | NA | CASSRGRPTNTGELFF | TGTGCCAGCAGCAGGGGCCGGCCCACGAACACCGGGGAGCTGTTTTTT
TRBJ1-2 | 15 | few | TRBV5-1 | TRBD1 | CASSAGTGGSYGYTF | TGCGCCAGCAGCGCCGGGACAGGAGGTAGCTATGGCTACACCTTC
TRBJ2-5 | 15 | NA | TRBV5-4 | NA | CASSSRQAGTETQYF | TGTGCCAGCAGCTCCAGACAAGCAGGGACAGAGACCCAGTACTTC
TRBJ2-1 | 16 | NA | TRBV5-5 | NA | CASSFRALPLYNEQFF | TGTGCCAGCAGCTTCCGAGCCCTCCCCCTCTACAATGAGCAGTTCTTC
TRBJ2-1 | 19 | NA | TRBV7-2 | TRBD2 | CASSIQARSGGASYNEQFF | TGTGCCAGCAGCATCCAGGCCCGTAGCGGGGGGGCCTCCTACAATGAGCAGTTCTTC
TRBJ2-3 | 14 | NA | TRBV29-1 | TRBD2 | CSEKREGSTDTQYF | TGCAGCGAAAAGCGGGAGGGGAGCACAGATACGCAGTATTTT
TRBJ2-2 | 14 | NA | TRBV27 | NA | CASSLTGNTGELFF | TGTGCCAGCAGCCTGACAGGGAACACCGGGGAGCTGTTTTTT